This entry concerns a single T cell receptor beta chain. Its target antigen remains unknown. Base-call qualities are not available, and no considerably larger clone is one nucleotide away. At one collaborating source in Seattle, patients were enrolled during active infection and were followed longitudinally through the course of disease. Whole blood was collected in K2EDTA tubes by collaborating institutions according to the institutions' own protocols. For TCRbeta analysis, collaborators shipped samples as frozen whole blood, isolated PBMCs, or DNA extracted from either of those sample types. TCRbeta CDR3 regions were amplified from genomic DNA by means of the immunoSEQ Assay, a bias-controlled multiplex PCR. The authors' analysis ran thus. Within the assay, amplification of reference gene primers was used to estimate how many nucleated cells each sample contained. To quantify the absolute abundance of each unique TCRbeta CDR3 rearrangement, sequence reads were collapsed and filtered. For each sample, productive Simpson clonality was calculated by taking the square root of Simpson's diversity index across productive rearrangements. The table was pulled from immuneACCESS by TCRdb, which kept in-frame rearrangements only. Such tables lose some clones; where checked, under half of the loss comes from unresolved V genes, and the rest has no known cause. That table supplies the V and J calls and clone size; D and trimming were determined from the DNA. The sample yields some 120,000 clones; 90% were counted once. The ten largest account for 4.6% of the sample.

The data derive from a study of blood T cell repertoires in COVID-19 (dated by TCRdb to 2018 to 2020). Background for the entire study: Samples covering the acute and convalescent phases of COVID-19 were provided by collaborators in the United States, Italy and Spain. Samples came from the ongoing ImmuneRACE study (first 160 participants) plus 1,254 subjects from 6 global collaborators. The repertoires were released in a freely available public database intended as a resource for research on the immune response to SARS-CoV-2. The material from the prospective study consisted of cDNA or gDNA derived from T cells, B-cell-depleted T cells, or PBMCs. A de-identified subject ID, COVID-19 status, age in years and sex were almost always included in the sample metadata. Subjects who had been exposed to COVID-19, were actively infected with it, or had recovered from it provided the deeply sampled blood TCRbeta repertoires that made up the dataset. HLA class I and class II types, where available, came from metadata supplied by the sample provider rather than from assay-based typing.

Study-wide conclusions, independent of this receptor: How much clinical and demographic metadata was included differed by source and by participant, and the metadata was provided uncurated.

The CDR3 has 16 amino acids, counting the end cysteine and phenylalanine. The only DNA kept is the CDR3, 48 bases in frame from the first base. CDR1 SGHNT and CDR2 YYREEE are derived from the germline V gene (reference sequence). V was cut back by 3 bases and J by 5 bases, leaving a gap of 19 bases between them. The source of this sequence is a man aged 60-69 years with COVID-19, enrolled during active disease. What was sequenced was peripheral blood. This sequence uses TRBV5-4 and TRBJ2-3; the best D guess is TRBD2, with 6 bases matching. The DNA sequence is as follows: TGTGCCAGCAGCTGGGGGTTGGGGCGGAGGGGAGATACGCAGTATTTT. Translated, this is CASSWGLGRRGDTQYF. Joined to the reference TRBV5-4 and TRBJ2-3 proteins, this CDR3 gives the full variable domain: ETGVTQSPTHLIKTRGQQVTLRCSSQSGHNTVSWYQQALGQGPQFIFQYYREEENGRGNFPPRFSGLQFPNYSSELNVNALELDDSALYLCASSWGLGRRGDTQYFGPGTRLTVL.